This TCR beta chain is from a study of OX40 agonist ivuxolimab in advanced cancers. Study findings and constraints: Clonal expansion among partial responders at 0.1-3.0 mg/kg ranked near the lowest. Averaging showed that CD8+ T cells had more expanded clones than CD4+ did.

Measured with immunoSEQ multiplex PCR; TCRdb has only the in-frame clones, and not every one. This table holds tens of thousands of clones, 80% found once. Comment on this clone: The antigen is unknown.

This CDR3 has 12 amino acids. Per germline, CDR1 SGHRS and CDR2 YFSETQ. V lost 0 bases to trimming and J lost 5 bases, with 4 bases between them. The sequence came from an adult with an advanced solid tumor such as melanoma, head and neck, liver or kidney cancer. The sample here was CD4+ or CD8+ T cells sorted from blood, taken in a trial of the OX40 agonist ivuxolimab. The chain carries TRBV5-1 and TRBJ2-3; D gene uncertain. CDR3 bases: TGCGCCAGCAGCTTGGAGGGAGATACGCAGTATTTT. This codes for CASSLEGDTQYF.